The source of this T cell receptor (beta chain) is a study of T cells after yellow fever vaccination (dated 2019 in TCRdb). Context from the whole study: Libraries from fractions with low cell numbers were prepared with the SMART-Seq v4 Ultra Low Input RNA kit. Two healthy male donors, one aged 18 to 30 and one aged 30 to 40 years, made up the cohort. Bulk TCR alpha and beta repertoires were sequenced longitudinally to track T-cell clones before and after primary and booster YFV17D yellow fever vaccination. Blood was drawn at multiple timepoints before and after primary and secondary immunization, with bulk PBMC replicates and cell subsets isolated. General conclusions and limits of the study: Most clones expanded after primary vaccination were re-detected after the booster (about 95% of CD4 and approximately 85% of CD8), suggesting broad memory maintenance. Because abundant contaminating clonotypes from the bulk population could be contained in FACS-sorted repertoires, computational filtering was required. A small share of clonotypes was detected in both CD4 and CD8 compartments, with the overlap likely arising from convergent recombination. Because the study included only a couple of donors, the extent to which the findings can be generalized is limited. Compared with the primary T-cell response, the secondary T-cell response was faster but weaker, reaching its peak on day 5 rather than on day 15.

Spanning cysteine to phenylalanine, the CDR3 consists of 14 amino acids. The retained sequence is limited to the CDR3, 42 bases, with the frame set at the first base. The junction shows trimming of 6 bases on V and 4 bases on J, plus 15 bases between the germline ends. Interpreted using the paper, the treatment or condition label stands for: live attenuated yellow fever vaccine strain. A standard Ficoll-Paque protocol was used to isolate PBMCs from peripheral blood. Dynabeads CD4 and CD8 positive selection kits were used to isolate CD4 and CD8 T-cell fractions. TriZol was used to extract RNA from bulk PBMCs, CD4 and CD8 fractions, and dextramer-positive and dextramer-negative fractions. This clonotype turned up a few times. Its specific antigen is unknown. No base qualities exist here, and no much larger clone lies one base off it. Sequencing used an Illumina NovaSeq 6000. Synthesis of TCR cDNA relied on 5'RACE template switching, a step that introduced a universal primer site along with unique molecular identifiers. cDNA synthesis was primed from both the TCR alpha and TCR beta constant segments. Library amplification used two PCR steps, and the second PCR step added sample barcodes and sequencing adapters. Sequencing of the libraries was done on either Illumina HiSeq 2500 (2x100 bp) or NovaSeq (2x150 bp). The published analysis was carried out like this. Demultiplexing of reads and collapsing into UMI consensus sequences were performed with MIGEC, and V(D)J alignment was carried out with MiXCR. Using edgeR on replicate PBMC samples, clonotypes were called vaccine-responding if FDR was below 0.01 and the log2 fold change was above 5 up to day 15. CD4 or CD8 identity was assigned to each bulk clonotype according to whether the clonotype was present at higher abundance in the sequenced CD4 repertoire or the sequenced CD8 repertoire. TCRdb reran the public reads through fastp at Q25 and MiXCR, keeping productive beta chains. Rows with one shared CDR3 protein collapse into an entry with the most common genes and DNA. Here the V and J calls rest on TCRdb's processing, not on the authors' analysis. Here the sample has 250,000 to 350,000 distinct CDR3 sequences; approximately 10% occur a single time. Clones ranked in the top ten supply around 3.1% of the sample.

The origin of this receptor is a man aged 18 to 30 who received the YFV17D yellow fever vaccine. The rearrangement combines TRBV12-3 or TRBV12-4 with TRBJ1-1, with TRBD1 perhaps the D gene, on 6 matching bases. Sequenced here: CD4+ T cells sorted from PBMCs, sampled 5 days after the yellow fever booster vaccination. The DNA sequence reads TGTGCCAGCAGACCACAAGTAGGGGGCACTGAAGCTTTCTTT. This translates into CASRPQVGGTEAFF.